This T cell receptor (beta chain) stems from a study of blood T cell repertoires in COVID-19. The protocol was immunoSEQ multiplex PCR, while the TCRdb copy is restricted to in-frame clones and leaves out a portion. This sample has 60,000 or so clones, with 89% found just once. The V segment lost 4 bases and the J segment 6 bases; nucleotides outside the gene matches: 6. CDR3 length equals 15 residues. Per germline, CDR1 GTSNPN and CDR2 SVGIG (reference sequence). This receptor was identified in a woman aged 55-69 years with active COVID-19. The chain is built from TRBV30 and TRBJ1-6; 10 positions agree with TRBD1. The sample comprised peripheral blood. The CDR3 is CAWTTRDRGNSPLHF. The CDR3 DNA sequence: TGTGCCTGGACGACCCGGGACAGGGGTAATTCACCCCTCCACTTT.